This T cell receptor (beta chain) was found in a study of human T cells and chemical hapten exposure (dated by TCRdb to the early 2020s). Regarding the research as a whole: For sensitization, 2% DPC in acetone was applied to a roughly 2 cm by roughly 2 cm area of upper inner arm skin. Patients additionally received weekly therapeutic DPC doses to the scalp throughout the roughly 25-week study period. Patch testing was done on the upper back using Finn chambers containing 0.01% DPC, and results were scored after 6 days according to International Contact Dermatitis Research Group standards. Most of the patients in the cohort were female, and the cohort covered alopecia areata with under or over 50% scalp involvement, alopecia totalis and alopecia universalis. Libraries were combined into a pool for sequencing, and differences in TCR yield between samples came mainly from small differences in library volumes within the pool. The study tracked peripheral blood TCR repertoire changes in vivo during primary and secondary sensitization to the hapten diphenylcyclopropenone (DPC) in alopecia patients. Blood samples were taken from patients before sensitization (week 0) and at 2, 6 and about 24 weeks after DPC sensitization. Blood for TCR sequencing was provided by twenty-nine alopecia patients at one to four time points (pre-sensitization, 2, 6 and 24 weeks).

The investigation overall reported the following: No change with DPC sensitization was found in the number of TCRs above 1 in 1000 frequency, and no evidence of global repertoire structure alterations was found. Alopecia, a presumed autoimmune disease, was present in all patients, so the immune response of the patients might differ from that of healthy individuals. Compared with pre-sensitization or healthy control sets, expanded TCRs formed significantly more large CDR3 similarity clusters, which is consistent with antigen-driven responses. Repeated subsampling changed both the strength of the expansion versus patch-test correlation and the threshold at which that correlation became significant. Patch test score correlated positively with the number of PT1 expanded TCRs, reaching significance at thresholds 8, 16 and 32 but not at 4.

V loses 4 bases of germline sequence and J loses 6 bases, and the interval between the two ends is 10 bases. The CDR3 spans 13 residues, from the cysteine through the phenylalanine. Here the CDR3 DNA is all that survives: 39 bases in frame from base 1. This clonotype came up a few times. Which antigen it targets is not known. Nothing much larger sits one base from this clone, and base qualities are not available. Library preparation employed RACE. The sample was run on a NextSeq 500. During library preparation, unique molecular identifiers were attached to individual cDNA molecules so that TCRs could be counted quantitatively and reproducibly. Both TCR alpha and TCR beta chains were sequenced from each blood RNA sample. The paper's processing steps were these. The median number of TCRs per sample was 95,638, ranging from 23,224 to 690,600. V, J and CDR3 annotation of the TCR reads was performed with the Decombinator software suite. Every sample was subsampled to the same number of TCRs (28,000) for the PS versus PT1 abundance plots. Expanded TCRs were defined as absent before sensitization and observed at least eight times at the 2-week time point. TCRdb reworked the public reads: Q25 trimming with fastp, MiXCR clone assembly, productive beta chains retained. For every CDR3 protein sequence, its rows merge into one entry that carries the most common genes and DNA. The authors' filters were not applied to this entry. Recorded for this sample are 180,000 or so distinct CDR3 sequences; roughly 14% of them occurred a single time. About 1.7% of the sample rests with the top ten.

In light of the paper, this sample's time point label describes: patch test 1, 2 weeks after DPC sensitization. The meaning of the sample's treatment or condition label: therapeutic diphenylcyclopropenone sensitization with weekly scalp DPC. At each patch-test visit, blood was drawn before the patch test was applied. Patients were considered eligible if aged 18 to 70, diagnosed with alopecia and deemed suitable for DPC therapy, and patients were excluded if pregnant. Total RNA was extracted from unfractionated whole blood that had been collected in Tempus Blood RNA tubes. This TCR was sampled from a woman aged 25-40 years with alopecia areata. Some clones in this sample may be carry-over from other donors' samples. The chain is made from TRBV12-3 or TRBV12-4 and TRBJ1-5; TRBD1 is a possible D gene, resting on 5 matching bases. The sequencing here drew on whole blood, taken in connection with sensitization to the hapten diphenylcyclopropenone (DPC). The encoded CDR3 is CASSSSGGQPQHF. The DNA sequence reads TGTGCCAGCAGTTCCTCCGGGGGTCAGCCCCAGCATTTT.